This TCR beta chain was captured by sequencing in a study of Ad26.COV2.S vaccination and SARS-CoV-2 variants. Regarding treatment: roughly 20 received Ad26.COV2.S at low or high dose, single or two shots; about 5 received placebo; per-sample allocation not given. It was on day 63 after the first vaccine or placebo injection that samples were taken. The ends were cut back, 5 bases at V and 1 base at J, with 17 bases in the middle. CDR1 and CDR2 (germline): SGHAT, FQNNGV. The CDR3 loop spans 16 amino acids. Libraries were prepared by immunoSEQ multiplex PCR; TCRdb keeps only in-frame clonotypes and omits some of them. This repertoire shows 440,000 or so clones, 90% found once; its top ten account for less than 5.5%.

The chain recombines TRBV11-2 with TRBJ1-1; weak D call: TRBD1 (5 bases). Specimen: peripheral blood, collected in a trial of Ad26.COV2.S vaccine versus placebo. This TCR came from a person between 18 and 65 years old who received the Ad26.COV2.S COVID-19 vaccine or a placebo. CDR3 in amino acids: CASSHPLGQGNTEAFF. CDR3 nucleotide sequence: TGTGCCAGCAGCCACCCGCTGGGGCAGGGGAACACTGAAGCTTTCTTT.